The clone carrying this T cell receptor beta chain was detected only once. Its antigen remains unknown. Germline V CDR1 and CDR2: SEHNR, FQNEAQ (reference sequence). The CDR3 is 14 amino acids. Deletions cut 1 base from V and 6 bases from J, with 12 bases between. Profiled with immunoSEQ multiplex PCR; TCRdb holds only in-frame clones, not every one. The data contain some 150,000 clones, approximately 91% of them singletons. This specimen comes from a study of T cell responses to AZD1222 COVID-19 vaccine. Whole-study results and caveats: Variant regions that are unmutated are reportedly the target of nearly half of spike-specific TCRs. The breadth and depth of Spike-specific TCRs increased once two AZD1222 doses had been given. Clonal diversity may have been underestimated in mostly white British donors.

The J gene is TRBJ1-1, the V gene TRBV7-9; D might be TRBD1 (5 bases). The sequence was collected from an adult who received the MenACWY meningococcal vaccine as a control. The starting material was peripheral blood, obtained 28 days after the second dose of the MenACWY control vaccine. This CDR3 reads CASSLVAGLAEAFF. CDR3 coding DNA: TGTGCCAGCAGCTTAGTCGCAGGGCTCGCTGAAGCTTTCTTT.